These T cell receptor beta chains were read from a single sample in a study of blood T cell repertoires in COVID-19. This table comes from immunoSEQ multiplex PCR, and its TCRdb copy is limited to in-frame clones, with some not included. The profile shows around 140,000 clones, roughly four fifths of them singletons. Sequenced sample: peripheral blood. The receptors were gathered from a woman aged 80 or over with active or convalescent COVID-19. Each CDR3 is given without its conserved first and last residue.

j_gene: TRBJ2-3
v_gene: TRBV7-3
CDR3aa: ASSDLSGGPLADTQY

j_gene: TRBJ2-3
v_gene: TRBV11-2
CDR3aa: ASSSRLAGGLVTDTQY

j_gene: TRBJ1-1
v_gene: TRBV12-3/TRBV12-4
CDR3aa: ASRLGLEAF

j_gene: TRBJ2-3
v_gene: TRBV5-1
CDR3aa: ASSLTGLSTDTQY

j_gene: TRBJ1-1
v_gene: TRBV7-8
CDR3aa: ASSLGAKNTEAF

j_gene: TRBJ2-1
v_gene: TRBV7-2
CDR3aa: ASSLDRGPYNEQF

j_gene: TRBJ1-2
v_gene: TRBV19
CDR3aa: ASSIRGIGYGYT

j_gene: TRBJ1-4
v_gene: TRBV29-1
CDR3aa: SVGAATNEKLF

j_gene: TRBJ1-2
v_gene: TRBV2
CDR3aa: ASPVGLGYGYT

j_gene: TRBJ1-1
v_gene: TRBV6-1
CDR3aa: ASSETREVLGNTEAF

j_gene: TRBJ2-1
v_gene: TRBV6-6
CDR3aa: ASKTPGFWEQF

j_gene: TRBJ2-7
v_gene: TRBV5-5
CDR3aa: ASSWGLAESSYEQY

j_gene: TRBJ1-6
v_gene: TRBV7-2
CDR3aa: ASSLTLGLSVSPLH

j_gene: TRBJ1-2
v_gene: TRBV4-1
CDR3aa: AGSQGVYGYT

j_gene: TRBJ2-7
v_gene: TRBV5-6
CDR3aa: ASSLIQGHEQY

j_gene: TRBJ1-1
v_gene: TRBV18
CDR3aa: ASSPPGHQNTEAF

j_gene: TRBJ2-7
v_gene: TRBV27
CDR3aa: ASSFRSARGLPYEQY

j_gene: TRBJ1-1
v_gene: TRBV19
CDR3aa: ASGEGKYTEAF

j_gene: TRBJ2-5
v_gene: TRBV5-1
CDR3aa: ASSLAATRKETQY

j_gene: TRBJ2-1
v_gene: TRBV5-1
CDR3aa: ASSFAGYNEQF

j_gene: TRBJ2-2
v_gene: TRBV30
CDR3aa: AWLAGLTTGELF

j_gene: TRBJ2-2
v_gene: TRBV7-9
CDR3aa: ASSPQGLNTGELF

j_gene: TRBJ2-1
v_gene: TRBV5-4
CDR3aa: ASSSDLSGGRNNEQF

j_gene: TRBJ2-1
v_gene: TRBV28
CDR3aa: ASSRDPGRQF

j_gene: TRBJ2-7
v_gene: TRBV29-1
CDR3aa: SVTTGTGVYEQY

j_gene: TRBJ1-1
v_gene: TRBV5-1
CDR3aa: ASSTGQWNTEAF

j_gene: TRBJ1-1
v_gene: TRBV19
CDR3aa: ASSMASRGRWTEAF

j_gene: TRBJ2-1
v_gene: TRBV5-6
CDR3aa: ASSLVGGGRNNEQF

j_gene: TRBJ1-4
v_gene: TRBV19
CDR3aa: ASSLSGTNEKLF

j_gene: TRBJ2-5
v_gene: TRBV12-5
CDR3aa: ASGLSEGETQY

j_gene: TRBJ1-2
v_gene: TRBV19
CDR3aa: ASTSGNYGYT

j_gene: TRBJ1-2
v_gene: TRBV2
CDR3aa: ASQNTDTGYGYT

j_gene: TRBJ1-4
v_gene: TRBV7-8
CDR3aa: ASSLGQGEKLF

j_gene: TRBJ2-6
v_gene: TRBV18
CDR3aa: ASSPPLRGAYSGANVLT

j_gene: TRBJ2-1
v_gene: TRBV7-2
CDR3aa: ASSPPRLRGNEQF

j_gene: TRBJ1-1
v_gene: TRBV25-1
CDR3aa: ASSEPGRREAF

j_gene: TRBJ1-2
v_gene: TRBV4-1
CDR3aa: ASSPQQGSYGYT

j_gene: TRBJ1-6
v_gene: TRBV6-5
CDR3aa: ASSRIPWIEILH

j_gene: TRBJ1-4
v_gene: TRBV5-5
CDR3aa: ASSFQGGDEKLF

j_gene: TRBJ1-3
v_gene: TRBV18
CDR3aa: ASLPTGRGNTIY

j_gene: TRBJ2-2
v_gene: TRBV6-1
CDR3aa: ASSEPRTVIRTGELF

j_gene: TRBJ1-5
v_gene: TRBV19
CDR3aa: ASSSQGANQPQH

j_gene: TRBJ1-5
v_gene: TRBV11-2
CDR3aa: ASSLWPGGNQPQH